This T cell receptor beta chain is from a study of blood T cell repertoires in COVID-19 (TCRdb year 2020). Turning to the overall study: Samples covering the acute and convalescent phases of COVID-19 were provided by collaborators in the United States, Italy and Spain. The samples were drawn from the first 160 participants of the ongoing ImmuneRACE study and from 1,254 subjects provided by 6 global collaborators. The sample metadata nearly always contained a de-identified subject ID, COVID-19 status, age in years and sex. HLA class I and class II types, where available, came from metadata supplied by the sample provider rather than from assay-based typing. The repertoires were made available in a free public database intended to serve as a resource for research on the immune response to SARS-CoV-2. Deeply sampled blood TCRbeta repertoires from subjects exposed to, actively infected with, or recovered from COVID-19 were included in the dataset. The material from the prospective study consisted of cDNA or gDNA derived from T cells, B-cell-depleted T cells, or PBMCs. The full study reports these points: Clinical and demographic metadata were provided uncurated, with the amount varying by source and participant.

With regard to this clone: The clone's antigen remains unknown. Per-base qualities were not stored, and no clone one base away is much larger.

TCRbeta CDR3 regions were amplified from genomic DNA using the immunoSEQ Assay, a bias-controlled multiplex PCR. In the paper's pipeline: The number of nucleated cells in each sample was estimated by amplification of reference gene primers within the assay. Sequence reads were collapsed and filtered to measure the absolute abundance of every unique TCRbeta CDR3 rearrangement. Productive Simpson clonality was computed per sample as the square root of Simpson's diversity index over productive rearrangements. TCRdb's version of the immuneACCESS table is confined to in-frame rearrangements and falls short of the full clone set. An unresolved V gene accounts for under half of the shortfall where checked; the remainder is of unknown origin. The D gene and trimming were derived from the DNA, and the V and J assignments and clone size from that table. The sample table shows about 170,000 clones, and 80% to 90% are seen once. The biggest ten clones account for 6% to 9% of the sample.

CDR1 and CDR2 are read off the germline V gene as SQVTM and ANQGSEA. At the junction V is shortened by 5 bases and J by 0 bases, with 10 bases in between. The CDR3 sequence holds 13 residues, the cysteine and phenylalanine included. Here the CDR3 DNA is all that survives: 39 bases in frame from base 1. Another Seattle source contributed samples from volunteer blood donors who had recovered from COVID-19. Whole blood was collected in K2EDTA tubes by collaborating institutions according to the institutions' own protocols. For TCRbeta analysis, collaborators shipped samples in one of three forms: frozen whole blood, isolated PBMCs, or DNA extracted from either of those sample types.

The clonotype originates from a man aged 35-49 years who had recovered from COVID-19. The sequence links TRBV29-1 to TRBJ2-5; a tentative D call is TRBD1 (6 bases match). Source material: peripheral blood. The CDR3 amino acid sequence is: CSVRDKYQETQYF. The nucleotides are TGCAGCGTTAGGGACAAGTACCAAGAGACCCAGTACTTC.